This T cell receptor (beta chain) was sequenced in a study of CD8 T cells in Susac syndrome. Random hexamers were used to reverse transcribe about 0.5 to 1 ug of RNA. Amplification of the TCR beta CDR3 was carried out by immunoSEQ multiplex PCR, which spanned a total of 54 Vbeta and 13 Jbeta segments. Each CDR3 protein is one row after TCRdb ran MiXCR on the immunoSEQ multiplex PCR reads. The repertoire holds roughly 200,000 distinct CDR3 sequences, about 95% seen once, with under 0.12% in the top ten. Note on this clonotype: No antigen is known for it.

The J segment lost 3 bases and the V segment lost 1 base, leaving 1 base of the junction unmatched. The CDR3 spans 15 residues. CDR1 and CDR2 from the germline V gene are MGHRA and YSYEKL. Overall study results and limits: Only a relatively small number of individuals were included in the TCR sequencing and HLA analysis.

It was healthy donors who served as the controls, matched for age and sex. Both CD4+ and CD8+ T cells were negatively isolated, and TEMRA cells underwent FACS enrichment. V and J are TRBV4-1 and TRBJ1-5; TRBD1 matches at 9 bases. The sequence came from a human donor in good health. Material for sequencing was CD4+ T cells from PBMCs. The CDR3 loop is CASSQGQGVNQPQHF. CDR3 bases: TGCGCCAGCAGCCAAGGACAGGGGGTCAATCAGCCCCAGCATTTT.